This T cell receptor beta chain was recovered during a study of cytomegalovirus exposure and HLA in healthy donors. Overall study findings and caveats: In a later analysis, an Asian-associated ancestry cluster reportedly showed fewer N-insertions than the approximately 670-donor mean.

This clone was found once. Antigen unknown. V lost 5 bases to trimming and J lost 7 bases; unmatched junction nucleotides: 19. The CDR3 is 17 amino acids. Germline V gene sequence: CDR1 SQVTM, CDR2 ANQGSEA. PCR was performed using 60 Vbeta and 13 Jbeta primers. Generated by immunoSEQ multiplex PCR, the TCRdb table keeps only in-frame clones and is missing some. Counted here are approximately 190,000 clones, roughly 80% occurring once; the ten biggest clones make up 1.7%. This receptor was obtained from a woman in her late teens or twenties in good health and CMV-seronegative. V usage is TRBV29-1 and J usage is TRBJ2-1; 8 bases are shared with TRBD1. Sequencing was done on a sample of PBMCs. The CDR3 loop reads CSVLGEDNRGSYNEQFF. CDR3 DNA: TGCAGCGTTTTAGGGGAGGATAACAGGGGGTCGTATAATGAGCAGTTCTTC.